The subject of this entry is one T cell receptor beta chain. This clone was observed a handful of times. Its antigen target is currently unknown. Base-call qualities are not available, and no considerably larger clone is one nucleotide away. The data belong to a study of T cell responses to AZD1222 COVID-19 vaccine (dated by TCRdb to the early 2020s). In terms of the full investigation: AZD1222 recipients with second doses at about 4 weeks or about 12 weeks were pooled, because spike-specific TCR depth and breadth did not differ between schedules. A total of approximately 250 trial participants underwent TCR sequencing, of whom about 210 had received two doses of AZD1222 and some 26 had received two doses of the MenACWY control vaccine. Trial participants were enrolled into age subgroups of 18-55, 56-69 and 70-plus years, which contained roughly 140, 27 and 60 TCR-sequenced participants, respectively.

The CDR3 regions of human TCRbeta chains were subjected to immunosequencing. The study's own analysis went as follows. TCRs in the repertoires were matched against a reference library of SARS-CoV-2-specific TCRs that had been generated with the MIRA antigen-specificity platform. Breadth meant the fraction of unique TCRs that were SARS-CoV-2-associated, whereas depth meant the fraction of total T cells that were SARS-CoV-2-associated. Using the MIRA data, every spike-specific TCR was mapped to the spike region that the TCR reacted to and assigned to either a CD4 or a CD8 class. Log10-transformed breadth and depth values were compared by one-way ANOVA with Sidak's multiple comparisons tests. Here the immuneACCESS table is served through TCRdb, limited to in-frame sequences with V and J called. Missing clones are a known gap in these copies; in checked studies unresolved V genes cover under half, and the rest lacks a known reason. Clonal size and the V and J genes are those of that table, whereas D and trimming came from the DNA. A total of roughly 80,000 clones appear in this sample, about 82% of them only once. Approximately 2.8% of the sample rests with the top ten.

The time point tag for this specimen amounts to: baseline before first vaccination. The vaccinee samples were drawn from two UK trials, COV001 and COV002, one of which was a single-blind randomized controlled phase 2/3 trial testing AZD1222 (ChAdOx1 nCoV-19) in healthy adults. For TCRbeta chain sequencing, PBMC samples were collected from trial participants at day 0 and at day 28 after the second dose. General conclusions and limits of the study: Because no samples from the day 14 peak response were available, repertoires could be characterized only after the peak T cell response. Vaccine-associated CD4 TCRs spanned the whole spike protein, with dominant responses in regions 160-218 and 743-854. A significant rise in spike-specific TCR breadth and depth was observed after two AZD1222 doses relative to day 0 and relative to MenACWY recipients. The 56-69-year group was small, and its depth increase did not reach significance, likely because of low power. Conclusions about previously exposed vaccinees are limited because only five to seven AZD1222 recipients were SARS-CoV-2 seropositive at baseline. Reportedly, almost half of the unique spike-specific TCRs recognized epitopes lying outside the regions that are mutated in the B.1.351 and B.1.1.7 variants. Participants were mostly white British, with more females than males. The authors suggested clonal diversity may have been underestimated.

V loses 4 bases at its end and J loses 6 bases; junction bases beyond the gene matches: 11. The CDR3 sequence holds 16 residues, the cysteine and phenylalanine included. The kept DNA is CDR3 alone, 48 bases in frame from the first base. CDR1 and CDR2 are drawn from the germline V gene (reference sequence): MNHNY, SVGAGI. The TCR sequence derives from an adult in good health. The sequenced sample was peripheral blood, obtained on day 0 of AZD1222 vaccination. The chain couples TRBV6-6 to TRBJ2-7, with 11 junctional bases fitting TRBD2. The CDR3 protein is CASSSRSGRAPGEQYF. The DNA reads TGTGCCAGCAGTTCCCGTAGCGGGAGGGCCCCGGGCGAGCAGTACTTC.